This T cell receptor beta chain was profiled in a study of shared clonotypes between healthy human individuals. Study information: The composition of the donors was a couple of women and a few men aged 18 to 49.

This CDR3 is 12 amino acids long. V lost 4 bases, J lost 6 bases, and 10 bases lay in between. CDR1 and CDR2 from the germline V gene are SGHAT and FQNNGV. The naive CD8 subset, CD45RO-negative cells positively selected for CCR7, excluded terminally differentiated effector memory CD45RA+ cells. The method was immunoSEQ multiplex PCR; TCRdb's version includes in-frame clones alone and lacks a portion of them. The sample records more than 500,000 clones, about 95% being singletons. The V and J genes are TRBV11-2 and TRBJ2-7, with D unresolved. Sequencing was done on a sample of naive CD8+ T cells sorted from blood. The TCR was taken from a woman aged 25 to 39 in good health. The CDR3 nucleotides read TGTGCCAGCAGCTCCGACTCGGGCGAGCAGTACTTC. Residues: CASSSDSGEQYF.